The entry below describes one T cell receptor beta chain. What it binds is not known. The data are from a study of T cell repertoires in cytomegalovirus infection. Study in general: Used in the study were CMV epitopes, some recently identified and HLA-C-restricted, others well-studied and HLA-B-restricted. CMV infection and matching HLA type were both indicated by public TCR beta signatures. Study-wide results and limits: Dominating the ex vivo response were HLA-C-restricted CMV-specific TCR beta clonotypes.

The CDR3 is made up of 15 amino acids. Germline V CDR1 and CDR2: SGDLS, YYNGEE. J lost 7 bases, V lost 5 bases, and 14 bases had no gene match. TCRdb reprocessed the reads via MiXCR and lists one record per CDR3 protein. The profile covers fewer than 950,000 distinct CDR3 sequences, with over 25% appearing a single time and roughly an eighth taken by the ten largest. V is TRBV9 and J is TRBJ2-7; 8 bases are a match to TRBD1. The input for sequencing was cultured CD8+ T cells from PBMCs, taken from culture after CMV antigen stimulation. The receptor comes from a human donor in good health (CMV status not recorded). Some clones in this sample may be carry-over from other donors' samples. DNA for the CDR3: TGTGCCAGCAGTCTGGGACAGGACTCGGCGGGGGAGCAGTACTTC. As protein: CASSLGQDSAGEQYF. The variable domain in full, with the rest retrieved from reference TRBV9 and TRBJ2-7, is DSGVTQTPKHLITATGQRVTLRCSPRSGDLSVYWYQQSLDQGLQFLIQYYNGEERAKGNILERFSAQQFPDLHSELNLSSLELGDSALYFCASSLGQDSAGEQYFGPGTRLTVT.